The 9 T cell receptor beta chains in this list originate from one sample, sequenced in a study of prognosis after radiotherapy for stage I lung cancer. Two-round multiplex PCR, the amplification method, yielded TCR beta CDR3 from genomic DNA. First-round PCR amplification was performed with primers specific to each TRBV and TRBJ gene. One entry per CDR3 protein, called by TCRdb with MiXCR from the multiplex PCR reads. The sample consists of 59,000 or so distinct CDR3 sequences, roughly 29% of them appearing once. The sequences come from PBMCs, collected before or after stereotactic body radiation therapy (not recorded which). These receptors were taken from a donor aged 50 or older with non-small cell lung cancer.

There are many counts of this clonotype. The rearrangement uses TRBV30 and TRBJ1-5; TRBD1 is a possible D gene (5 bases). The CDR3 covers 13 residues. Germline V CDR1 and CDR2: GTSNPN, SVGIG (reference sequence). V lost 3 bases, J lost 1 base, and 7 bases lay in between. The DNA of the CDR3 is TGTGCCTGGAGCACAGGAAGCAATCAGCCCCAGCATTTT. Protein sequence: CAWSTGSNQPQHF. Drawing the rest from reference TRBV30 and TRBJ1-5, the complete variable domain is SQTIHQWPATLVQPVGSPLSLECTVEGTSNPNLYWYRQAAGRGLQLLFYSVGIGQISSEVPQNLSASRPQDRQFILSSKKLLLSDSGFYLCAWSTGSNQPQHFGDGTRLSIL.

Concerning this clonotype: A single base separates this from a much larger clone, so it may be a read error. The CDR3 here is CSAGRAVNEKLFF. CDR3 in DNA: TGCAGTGCCGGAAGGGCCGTGAATGAAAAACTGTTTTTT. V is TRBV20-1 and J is TRBJ1-4; D ambiguous. The CDR3 is 13 residues long. Germline assignment: CDR1 DFQATT and CDR2 SNEGSKA (reference sequence). V dropped 6 bases and J dropped 5 bases, with 13 bases sitting between them.

There are many counts of this clonotype. V usage is TRBV29-1 and J usage is TRBJ2-5, with no clear D. Germline lookup yields CDR1 SQVTM and CDR2 ANQGSEA. Trimming removed 3 bases at V and 2 bases at J, with 10 bases between. This CDR3 comprises 13 residues. The CDR3 DNA reads as TGCAGCGTTGAGAAGGGCGGACAAGAGACCCAGTACTTC. Encoded protein: CSVEKGGQETQYF.

For this clonotype: A clone one base away is much larger, so this may be a read error. CDR3 residues: CASSATGGFNDGYTF. CDR3 in DNA: TGTGCCAGCAGTGCCACAGGGGGGTTCAACGATGGCTACACCTTC. The chain recombines TRBV2 with TRBJ1-2; 8 positions match TRBD1. The CDR3 runs to 15 residues. The germline V gene encodes CDR1 SNHLY and CDR2 FYNNEI. J was trimmed by 6 bases and V by 4 bases; bases with no gene match: 10.

The CDR3 spells CASSLGPVGCRTGELFF. The CDR3 coding sequence is TGCGCCAGCAGCTTGGGTCCAGTGGGGTGTCGCACCGGGGAGCTGTTTTTT. This chain connects TRBV5-1 to TRBJ2-2; D gene ambiguous. V lost 0 bases and J lost 4, with 16 bases in between. Per the germline V gene, CDR1 is SGHRS and CDR2 is YFSETQ. This CDR3 spans 17 amino acids.

This clonotype was seen at least ten times. This chain's CDR3 is CASSLSASVGDTQYF. CDR3 bases: TGTGCCAGCAGCTTATCAGCTAGCGTAGGGGATACGCAGTATTTT. The chain uses TRBV7-2 and TRBJ2-3; D possibly corresponds to TRBD2 (6 bases). The ends were cut back, 2 bases at V and 6 bases at J, with 15 bases in the middle. This CDR3 region has 15 residues. Germline V gene data show CDR1 as SGHTA and CDR2 as FQGNSA.

This clonotype appeared many times. The CDR3 protein is CASSISSGGVEQFF. The CDR3 DNA sequence: TGCGCCAGCAGCATATCTAGCGGGGGAGTTGAGCAGTTCTTC. The chain couples TRBV5-1 to TRBJ2-1; TRBD2 matches 10 bases. J was trimmed by 9 bases and V by 4 bases; bases with no gene match: 7. The CDR3 runs 14 residues. Germline loops: CDR1 SGHRS, CDR2 YFSETQ.

This clonotype appeared many times. The chain employs TRBV20-1 and TRBJ2-3; TRBD1 matches 7 bases. V was pared by 3 bases and J by 2 bases, with 5 bases of the junction left unmatched. The germline gives CDR1 DFQATT, CDR2 SNEGSKA (reference sequence). This CDR3 has 14 amino acids. CDR3 residues: CSARSRGFTDTQYF. CDR3 DNA: TGCAGTGCTAGGTCCAGGGGGTTCACAGATACGCAGTATTTT.

This clonotype was observed at least ten times. The chain carries TRBV20-1 and TRBJ2-1; 14 bases fit TRBD2. Germline V CDR1 and CDR2: DFQATT, SNEGSKA (reference sequence). The V segment lost 1 base and the J segment 8 bases; nucleotides outside the gene matches: 4. This CDR3 comprises 15 residues. The CDR3 region has the DNA TGCAGTGCTAGAGCTGGGACTAGCGGGGGCCATGAGCAGTTCTTC. Translating gives CSARAGTSGGHEQFF.